The rows below give T cell receptor beta chains drawn from one sample of a study of blood T cell repertoires in COVID-19. Sequencing used immunoSEQ multiplex PCR; TCRdb keeps in-frame clones, though not all of them. The data contain over 45,000 clones, more than 70% of them singletons. The specimen sequenced was peripheral blood. The source is a man in his 60s with active COVID-19. Each CDR3 is given with its conserved first and last residue. A D gene is named only where the DNA matches it firmly. The listing skips clone size in some rows; elsewhere it reads once, few, many or a size class.

V gene: TRBV2
clone size: .
J gene: TRBJ2-3
D gene: TRBD2
CDR3 DNA: TGTGCCAGCAGTGCCCTAGCGGTTAGCACAGATACGCAGTATTTT
CDR3 protein: CASSALAVSTDTQYF

V gene: TRBV5-1
clone size: .
J gene: TRBJ2-3
D gene: .
CDR3 DNA: TGCGCCAGCAGCTTGCGGGGTACTAGCACAGATACGCAGTATTTT
CDR3 protein: CASSLRGTSTDTQYF

V gene: TRBV19
clone size: .
J gene: TRBJ2-7
D gene: TRBD1
CDR3 DNA: TGTGCCAGTAGTACCGGGACAGGGCTATACGAGCAGTACTTC
CDR3 protein: CASSTGTGLYEQYF

V gene: TRBV6-6
clone size: .
J gene: TRBJ2-7
D gene: .
CDR3 DNA: TGTGCCAGCAGTTACCCCCGGAGGGGAAATTCCTACGAGCAGTACTTC
CDR3 protein: CASSYPRRGNSYEQYF

V gene: TRBV11-2
clone size: .
J gene: TRBJ1-5
D gene: .
CDR3 DNA: TGTGCCAGCAGCTTAGGCGGGTATAGCAATCAGCCCCAGCATTTT
CDR3 protein: CASSLGGYSNQPQHF

V gene: TRBV27
clone size: .
J gene: TRBJ1-4
D gene: .
CDR3 DNA: TGTGCCAGCAGTTTATACCAGCAGGGCCCCGAAAAACTGTTTTTT
CDR3 protein: CASSLYQQGPEKLFF

V gene: TRBV4-1
clone size: .
J gene: TRBJ1-5
D gene: .
CDR3 DNA: TGCGCCAGCAGCCAAGGCAGGGGCGGTTTAGGCAATCAGCCCCAGCATTTT
CDR3 protein: CASSQGRGGLGNQPQHF

V gene: TRBV27
clone size: .
J gene: TRBJ2-3
D gene: TRBD2
CDR3 DNA: TGTGCCAGCAGTTTGCGACTAGCGGGAGACACAGATACGCAGTATTTT
CDR3 protein: CASSLRLAGDTDTQYF

V gene: TRBV9
clone size: .
J gene: TRBJ2-7
D gene: TRBD2
CDR3 DNA: TGTGCCAGCGGTTCGGGACTAGCGAGCTACGAGCAGTACTTC
CDR3 protein: CASGSGLASYEQYF

V gene: TRBV7-2
clone size: .
J gene: TRBJ2-7
D gene: TRBD1
CDR3 DNA: TGTGCCAGCAGCTTAGAGACAGGGGTCTACGAGCAGTACTTC
CDR3 protein: CASSLETGVYEQYF

V gene: TRBV28
clone size: few
J gene: TRBJ2-1
D gene: TRBD2
CDR3 DNA: TGTGCCAGCAGTTTACGACTAGCACAGCAGTTCTTC
CDR3 protein: CASSLRLAQQFF

V gene: TRBV30
clone size: .
J gene: TRBJ2-7
D gene: TRBD1
CDR3 DNA: TGTGCCTGGAGTACCTTCGACAGGGTGATCCACGAGCAGTACTTC
CDR3 protein: CAWSTFDRVIHEQYF

V gene: TRBV12-5
clone size: .
J gene: TRBJ2-1
D gene: TRBD2
CDR3 DNA: TGTGCTAGTGGTTGGAGCGGGAGAGGGAATGAGCAGTTCTTC
CDR3 protein: CASGWSGRGNEQFF

V gene: TRBV9
clone size: .
J gene: TRBJ1-4
D gene: .
CDR3 DNA: TGTGCCAGCAGCGTCTCGGGGGGTAATGAAAAACTGTTTTTT
CDR3 protein: CASSVSGGNEKLFF

V gene: TRBV27
clone size: .
J gene: TRBJ1-5
D gene: .
CDR3 DNA: TGTGCCAGCAGTTTCCGGGAAAATAGCAATCAGCCCCAGCATTTT
CDR3 protein: CASSFRENSNQPQHF

V gene: TRBV27
clone size: .
J gene: TRBJ1-6
D gene: .
CDR3 DNA: TGTGCCAGCAGTTCCCTAAACCTGGGTACGGACAGCGGCTATAATTCACCCCTCCACTTT
CDR3 protein: CASSSLNLGTDSGYNSPLHF

V gene: TRBV5-5
clone size: .
J gene: TRBJ2-2
D gene: TRBD2
CDR3 DNA: TGTGCCAGCAGCCACCCGGCGGGGGGGCGGCTGCGGACCGGGGAGCTGTTTTTT
CDR3 protein: CASSHPAGGRLRTGELFF

V gene: TRBV15
clone size: .
J gene: TRBJ2-1
D gene: .
CDR3 DNA: TGTGCCACCAGCAGAGACGCCAGCGCCTCCTACAATGAGCAGTTCTTC
CDR3 protein: CATSRDASASYNEQFF

V gene: TRBV10-2
clone size: .
J gene: TRBJ2-7
D gene: .
CDR3 DNA: TGCGCCAGTCCAGGGCACGAGCAGTACTTC
CDR3 protein: CASPGHEQYF

V gene: TRBV9
clone size: .
J gene: TRBJ2-7
D gene: .
CDR3 DNA: TGTGCCAGCAGCGTAGCTTATCCAGCGGCCTACGAGCAGTACTTC
CDR3 protein: CASSVAYPAAYEQYF

V gene: TRBV27
clone size: .
J gene: TRBJ1-2
D gene: TRBD1
CDR3 DNA: TGTGCCAGCAGTTTAACAGGGGGGGATGGCTACACCTTC
CDR3 protein: CASSLTGGDGYTF

V gene: TRBV15
clone size: .
J gene: TRBJ1-4
D gene: TRBD1
CDR3 DNA: TGTGCCACCAGCAGGGGGACAGGAAGGGGCGAAAAACTGTTTTTT
CDR3 protein: CATSRGTGRGEKLFF

V gene: TRBV27
clone size: .
J gene: TRBJ2-1
D gene: TRBD2
CDR3 DNA: TGTGCCAGCAGTTTACCGTCTGGGCTAGCGGCCTACAATGAGCAGTTCTTC
CDR3 protein: CASSLPSGLAAYNEQFF